One T cell receptor beta chain is described in this entry. The record originates from a study of control samples from healthy donors and cancer patients. Some clones are missing from TCRdb's copy, which holds only in-frame ones; the method was immunoSEQ multiplex PCR. The table includes 140,000 to 150,000 clones, 93% detected once. The V gene lost 6 bases and the J gene lost 4 bases, with 21 bases spanning the gap. Germline V gives CDR1 MDHEN, CDR2 SYDVKM. The CDR3 runs to 16 residues. The sequence was obtained from a man younger than 35 in good health. The gene calls are TRBV28 and TRBJ1-2; weak D call: TRBD1 (6 bases). Sequencing was performed on blood. The CDR3 loop reads CASRLPGGGFGYGYTF. The DNA of the CDR3 is TGTGCCAGCAGACTCCCGGGGGGGGGCTTCGGCTATGGCTACACCTTC.